These T cell receptor beta chains were read from a single sample in a study of T cells in Graves' hyperthyroidism and ophthalmopathy. TCRdb called the multiplex PCR reads again in MiXCR, with one record for every CDR3 protein. The sample carries 400,000 or so distinct CDR3 sequences, approximately 14% recorded once. Sequenced: blood. These TCRs come from a woman in her thirties with Graves' ophthalmopathy. The CDR3 runs from the conserved cysteine through the conserved F or W. A D gene is named only where the DNA matches it firmly. Clone size is not always given. Where it is, it says once, few, many or a class for expanded clones.

clone_size j_call d_call v_call cdr3_aa cdr3_nt
many TRBJ1-5 NA TRBV20-1 CSAAADQRGNQPQHF TGCAGTGCCGCCGCGGACCAGCGGGGCAATCAGCCCCAGCATTTT
once TRBJ1-6 NA TRBV20-1 CSARGVSPLHF TGCAGTGCTAGGGGGGTTTCACCCCTCCACTTT
many TRBJ2-5 NA TRBV19 CATSRYSQETQYF TGTGCCACCTCAAGGTACAGTCAAGAGACCCAGTACTTC
few TRBJ2-7 NA TRBV12-3/TRBV12-4 CASSLADSPYEQYF TGTGCCAGCAGTTTGGCGGACAGCCCCTACGAGCAGTACTTC
few TRBJ2-3 NA TRBV14 CASSQAGYPTDTQYF TGTGCCAGCAGCCAAGCGGGCTACCCCACAGATACGCAGTATTTT
NA TRBJ2-1 TRBD1 TRBV12-5 CASGFRGNEQFF TGTGCTAGTGGTTTCAGGGGGAATGAGCAGTTCTTC
many TRBJ2-7 NA TRBV7-9 CASSYVTSPSYEQYF TGTGCCAGCAGCTACGTGACATCCCCGTCCTACGAGCAGTACTTC
many TRBJ2-1 NA TRBV2 CASISEINEQFF TGTGCCAGCATCTCAGAGATCAATGAGCAGTTCTTC
few TRBJ2-3 TRBD2 TRBV7-6 CASSPRTSGGLNTQYF TGTGCCAGCAGCCCGCGGACTAGCGGGGGGCTAAATACGCAGTATTTT
many TRBJ1-3 NA TRBV30 CACQPTSGNAIYF TGTGCCTGTCAGCCTACCTCTGGAAACGCCATATATTTT
many TRBJ2-1 TRBD2 TRBV5-6 CASSFNGGNYNEQFF TGTGCCAGCAGCTTCAACGGGGGGAACTACAATGAGCAGTTCTTC
many TRBJ1-2 TRBD1 TRBV12-3/TRBV12-4 CASSPQGGFGYTF TGTGCCAGCAGCCCGCAGGGGGGCTTTGGCTACACCTTC
many TRBJ2-5 TRBD2 TRBV27 CASSPYGGDGETQYF TGTGCCAGCAGTCCCTACGGGGGGGACGGGGAGACCCAGTACTTC
many TRBJ1-5 NA TRBV28 CAIKPGPHDQPQHF TGTGCCATCAAGCCGGGACCCCACGATCAGCCCCAGCATTTT
many TRBJ2-5 TRBD1 TRBV11-2 CASRDSRQGQETQYF TGTGCCAGCAGAGATTCGAGACAGGGCCAAGAGACCCAGTACTTC
NA TRBJ2-3 NA TRBV9 CASSYTWGFADTQYF TGTGCCAGCAGCTATACGTGGGGATTTGCAGATACGCAGTATTTT
once TRBJ1-3 TRBD1 TRBV6-1 CASSKIGQAVSGNTIYF TGTGCCAGCAGTAAAATTGGACAGGCCGTCTCTGGAAACACCATATATTTT
NA TRBJ2-1 NA TRBV29-1 CSVGVENEQFF TGCAGCGTTGGTGTGGAGAATGAGCAGTTCTTC
many TRBJ1-1 NA TRBV10-2 CASSADTTNTEAFF TGCGCCAGCAGTGCCGACACAACGAACACTGAAGCTTTCTTT
few TRBJ1-4 NA TRBV25-1 CASSESPPVENEKLFF TGTGCCAGCAGTGAAAGTCCTCCCGTAGAAAATGAAAAACTGTTTTTT
NA TRBJ1-1 NA TRBV9 CASSVDQGMNTEAFF TGTGCCAGCAGCGTAGATCAGGGGATGAACACTGAAGCTTTCTTT
NA TRBJ1-2 TRBD1 TRBV20-1 CSALGQLPNYGYTF TGCAGTGCTCTGGGACAGCTACCAAACTATGGCTACACCTTC
few TRBJ2-1 TRBD2 TRBV20-1 CSARELLAGGRANEQFF TGCAGTGCTAGAGAGTTGCTAGCGGGGGGCCGGGCCAATGAGCAGTTCTTC
many TRBJ1-2 NA TRBV7-9 CASSLELSGNYGYTF TGTGCCAGCAGCTTAGAGTTATCGGGGAACTATGGCTACACCTTC
few TRBJ2-7 NA TRBV10-3 CAISESTGTYEQYF TGTGCCATCAGTGAGTCGACTGGAACCTACGAGCAGTACTTC
NA TRBJ1-1 NA TRBV2 CASSGGRGTEAFF TGTGCCAGCAGTGGAGGGAGGGGCACTGAAGCTTTCTTT
NA TRBJ1-2 NA TRBV6-1 CASRRHGTTRLYGYTF TGTGCCAGCAGGAGGCACGGGACAACCCGTTTATATGGCTACACCTTC
many TRBJ2-1 NA TRBV5-1 CASSLEAGYNEQFF TGCGCCAGCAGCTTGGAGGCGGGGTACAATGAGCAGTTCTTC
NA TRBJ2-2 TRBD1 TRBV28 CASSSPRGLSGELFF TGTGCCAGCAGTTCCCCCAGGGGGTTGAGCGGGGAGCTGTTTTTT
NA TRBJ1-1 NA TRBV4-1 CASRGRTVNTEAFF TGCGCCAGCAGAGGCCGGACAGTAAACACTGAAGCTTTCTTT
many TRBJ1-1 TRBD1 TRBV20-1 CSARTGESNTEAFF TGCAGTGCTAGGACAGGGGAGTCAAACACTGAAGCTTTCTTT
NA TRBJ2-2 NA TRBV6-1 CASHSNTGELFF TGTGCCAGTCATTCGAACACCGGGGAGCTGTTTTTT
NA TRBJ2-4 TRBD1 TRBV7-3 CASSSGTGAPNIQYF TGTGCCAGCAGCTCGGGGACAGGGGCCCCAAACATTCAGTACTTC
many TRBJ1-5 NA TRBV28 CASSLGQGHQPQHF TGTGCCAGCAGTTTGGGTCAGGGCCATCAGCCCCAGCATTTT
many TRBJ2-5 TRBD2 TRBV11-2 CASSSGTSGVGQYF TGTGCCAGCAGCTCCGGGACTAGCGGGGTGGGCCAGTACTTC
many TRBJ2-2 TRBD1 TRBV7-2 CASSYRDRGPGELFF TGTGCCAGCAGCTACCGGGACAGGGGACCCGGGGAGCTGTTTTTT
many TRBJ1-2 NA TRBV20-1 CSARIDVYGYTF TGCAGTGCTCGCATTGACGTCTATGGCTACACCTTC
few TRBJ1-1 TRBD1 TRBV20-1 CSAREELTGGTEAFF TGCAGTGCTAGAGAGGAACTTACAGGGGGCACTGAAGCTTTCTTT
many TRBJ2-1 TRBD2 TRBV28 CAILAGAGGLNEQFF TGTGCCATTCTTGCGGGGGCGGGGGGGCTCAATGAGCAGTTCTTC
many TRBJ1-6 NA TRBV3-1 CASSLGADNSPLHF TGTGCCAGCAGCCTCGGGGCTGATAATTCACCCCTCCACTTT
many TRBJ1-2 NA TRBV28 CASSLSAGRGGYTF TGTGCCAGCAGTTTGTCGGCCGGGCGGGGCGGCTACACCTTC
many TRBJ2-7 NA TRBV12-3/TRBV12-4 CASSYRFQSYEQYF TGTGCCAGCAGTTACCGGTTCCAGTCCTACGAGCAGTACTTC
NA TRBJ2-4 TRBD1 TRBV6-1 CASSEAGGQGAKNIQYF TGTGCCAGCAGTGAAGCTGGGGGACAGGGCGCCAAAAACATTCAGTACTTC
many TRBJ1-1 NA TRBV5-8 CASSLTVQNTEAFF TGTGCCAGCAGCCTGACAGTGCAGAACACTGAAGCTTTCTTT
few TRBJ2-3 TRBD2 TRBV6-2/TRBV6-3 CASKLAGASTDTQYF TGTGCCAGCAAACTAGCGGGGGCTAGCACAGATACGCAGTATTTT
few TRBJ2-7 NA TRBV6-1 CASEKTGTSSYEQYF TGTGCCAGCGAGAAGACAGGTACCAGCTCCTACGAGCAGTACTTC
many TRBJ1-2 NA TRBV6-1 CASKAGAGGYTF TGTGCCAGCAAGGCAGGGGCGGGTGGCTACACCTTC
many TRBJ1-5 NA TRBV2 CASSEALLRKVPQHF TGTGCCAGCAGTGAAGCGCTTCTTAGGAAGGTGCCCCAGCATTTT
NA TRBJ1-1 NA TRBV20-1 CSARGGGGEAFF TGCAGTGCAAGAGGTGGGGGTGGTGAAGCTTTCTTT
NA TRBJ2-3 NA TRBV27 CASSRASRDTQYF TGTGCCAGCTCACGGGCTAGCAGAGATACGCAGTATTTT
many TRBJ2-5 NA TRBV7-6 CASSYPGEKTQYF TGTGCCAGCAGCTACCCAGGGGAAAAGACCCAGTACTTC